The 15 T cell receptor beta chains below come from one sample, sequenced in a study of siplizumab effects on memory and regulatory T cells. Only in-frame clones appear in the TCRdb table, and some are missing; sequencing was by immunoSEQ multiplex PCR. The table has over 60,000 clones, less than 95% seen once. Sequencing was performed on CD8+ T cells sorted from blood. All receptors derive from a human donor in good health.

The chain couples TRBV6-1 to TRBJ1-2, with D possibly matching TRBD1 (6 bases). Germline V CDR1 and CDR2: MNHNS, SASEGT. The CDR3 runs to 11 residues. Trimming stripped 6 bases from V and 8 bases from J, with 10 bases between. Here the CDR3 reads CASRETGGYTF. The CDR3 DNA is TGTGCCAGCAGAGAGACAGGCGGCTACACCTTC.

The V call is TRBV5-1, the J call TRBJ2-7; 12 bases match TRBD2. This CDR3 is built from 15 residues. Germline CDR1 and CDR2: SGHRS and YFSETQ. V trimming: 0 bases; J trimming: 3 bases; junction bases outside the gene matches: 1. The CDR3 DNA reads as TGCGCCAGCAGCTTGGGGACTAGCGGGATCTACGAGCAGTACTTC. Translated, it gives CASSLGTSGIYEQYF.

The chain is built from TRBV29-1 and TRBJ1-2, with unresolved D. Germline values: CDR1 SQVTM, CDR2 ANQGSEA. This CDR3 is built from 12 residues. The V end was cut by 5 bases, the J end by 4 bases, with 11 bases between. CDR3 in amino acids: CSVPISPYGYTF. CDR3 nucleotide sequence: TGCAGCGTTCCAATTTCGCCCTATGGCTACACCTTC.

The gene calls are TRBV4-2 and TRBJ1-5; no firm D call. CDR1 and CDR2 from the germline V gene are LGHNA and YNFKEQ. The CDR3 contains 14 residues. The V end lost 4 bases, the J end lost 5 bases, and 12 bases lay between the germline ends. In DNA form, the CDR3 reads TGTGCCAGCAGCCTCGGAGGGCCCTATCAGCCCCAGCATTTT. Translated, it gives CASSLGGPYQPQHF.

The chain couples TRBV7-9 to TRBJ1-4, with TRBD1 as a possible D gene (5 bases). The CDR3 runs to 14 residues. Germline loops: CDR1 SEHNR, CDR2 FQNEAQ (reference sequence). V was clipped by 0 bases and J by 11 bases, with 13 bases between them. CDR3 bases: TGTGCCAGCAGCTTAGCCTCCCGGGGGGGTAAACTGTTTTTT. Amino acids: CASSLASRGGKLFF.

The V and J genes are TRBV19 and TRBJ2-7; 7 bases map to TRBD2. This CDR3 region has 15 residues. Trimming removed 0 bases from V and 0 bases from J; junction bases left unmatched: 2. CDR1 and CDR2 (germline): LNHDA, SQIVND (reference sequence). As DNA, the CDR3 is TGTGCCAGTAGTATAGAGAGCGGGATCTCCTACGAGCAGTACTTC. As protein: CASSIESGISYEQYF.

The chain joins TRBV10-3 to TRBJ1-1; tentative D call: TRBD1 (5 bases). The V gene's germline CDR1 is ENHRY and CDR2 SYGVKD. Between the trimmed V and J ends, which lost 6 bases and 8 bases, there was a span of 16 bases. The CDR3 has 13 residues. DNA of the CDR3: TGTGCCATCAGGGACCAGGGATACCAAGAAGCTTTCTTT. This gives the protein CAIRDQGYQEAFF.

This clone was detected only a few times. The rearrangement joins TRBV5-8 to TRBJ2-7; 9 bases are shared with TRBD2. V was clipped by 4 bases and J by 0 bases; unmatched bases: 8. Per germline, CDR1 SGHTS and CDR2 YDEGEE. The CDR3 sequence is 16 residues long. CDR3 protein: CASSQEASGASYEQYF. The CDR3 bases are TGTGCCAGCAGCCAAGAGGCTAGCGGGGCCTCCTACGAGCAGTACTTC.

The chain is built from TRBV7-9 and TRBJ2-1; no clear D. Trimming pared 5 bases from V and 11 bases from J, leaving 10 bases between. The germline V gene encodes CDR1 SEHNR and CDR2 FQNEAQ (reference sequence). There are 11 residues in the CDR3. The CDR3 is CASSTIGKQFF. DNA for the CDR3: TGTGCCAGCAGCACAATTGGGAAGCAGTTCTTC.

J is TRBJ2-7 and V is TRBV5-5; TRBD2 might be the D (5 bases). CDR3 length equals 13 residues. Germline V gene lookup returns CDR1 SGHKS and CDR2 YYEKEE (reference sequence). Trimming took off 2 bases at V and 6 bases at J, with 12 bases between the two ends. CDR3 bases: TGTGCCAGCAGCTTTCTTTCGGAGGCCGAGCAGTACTTC. Protein sequence: CASSFLSEAEQYF.

The chain couples TRBV27 to TRBJ2-5; 9 nucleotides agree with TRBD1. The ends lost 2 bases at V and 5 bases at J; junction bases unmatched: 9. The germline gives CDR1 MNHEY, CDR2 SMNVEV (reference sequence). The CDR3 is made up of 16 amino acids. The CDR3 reads CASSLPDRGGTETQYF. The CDR3 bases are TGTGCCAGCAGTTTACCGGACAGGGGAGGTACGGAGACCCAGTACTTC.

This clone was counted a few times. The V and J genes are TRBV6-6 and TRBJ2-7, with D uncertain. The germline gives CDR1 MNHNY, CDR2 SVGAGI (reference sequence). This CDR3 region has 13 residues. The ends were cut back, 5 bases at V and 4 bases at J, with 12 bases in the middle. The CDR3: CASSAPLIYEQYF. The CDR3, as DNA: TGTGCCAGCAGTGCCCCGCTGATTTACGAGCAGTACTTC.

This chain connects TRBV7-9 to TRBJ2-7; D unresolved. Germline-derived CDR1 and CDR2 are SEHNR and FQNEAQ (reference sequence). V lost 4 bases to trimming and J lost 2 bases, with 12 bases between them. This CDR3 has 14 amino acids. CDR3 DNA sequence: TGTGCCAGCAGCTCATACGACGGCACCTACGAGCAGTACTTC. This sequence encodes CASSSYDGTYEQYF.

The genes are TRBV5-6 and TRBJ1-2, with D maybe TRBD1 (5 bases). The CDR3 sequence is 15 residues long. Trimming removed 0 bases at V and 8 bases at J, with 17 bases between. Germline V lookup: CDR1 SGHDT, CDR2 YYEEEE. CDR3 loop: CASSLVAGQNWGYTF. The CDR3 nucleotides are TGTGCCAGCAGCTTGGTGGCAGGACAAAACTGGGGCTACACCTTC.

V and J are TRBV30 and TRBJ2-2; the D is unclear. V lost 3 bases, J lost 4 bases, and 24 bases lay in between. The germline gives CDR1 GTSNPN, CDR2 SVGIG (reference sequence). The CDR3 consists of 18 residues. CDR3 region: CAWRGRPIFARRTGELFF. The CDR3, as DNA: TGTGCCTGGAGAGGACGGCCGATCTTCGCGCGCCGCACCGGGGAGCTGTTTTTT.